One sample yielded the 16 T cell receptor beta chains listed below, sequenced in a study of blood T cell repertoires in COVID-19. Clones were sequenced by immunoSEQ multiplex PCR, and TCRdb holds only the in-frame ones, with some missing. The sample has around 260,000 clones, over 75% seen once. Sequencing used peripheral blood. These receptors all come from a human donor in a cohort sampled during active COVID-19.

In the case of this clone: Other DNA sequences of this sample code for an identical CDR3. This chain uses TRBV19 with TRBJ1-2, with 9 bases that match TRBD1. The CDR3 runs 14 residues. V dropped 7 bases and J dropped 5; count of bases not matched to a gene: 8. Germline V CDR1 and CDR2: LNHDA, SQIVND (reference sequence). CDR3 region: CASNPGQGPYGYTF. DNA for the CDR3: TGTGCCAGTAACCCGGGACAGGGACCATATGGCTACACCTTC.

This chain links TRBV29-1 with TRBJ1-1, with 7 bases matching TRBD1. Germline V gene data show CDR1 as SQVTM and CDR2 as ANQGSEA. Unmatched junction bases numbered 13, after V lost 6 bases and J lost 6 bases. This CDR3 spans 14 amino acids. CDR3 bases: TGCAGCGTGAAGTCCCTCGGACAGGCCGCTGAAGCTTTCTTT. As protein: CSVKSLGQAAEAFF.

This clone has just a few counts. The gene calls are TRBV28 and TRBJ1-2, with a weak D call TRBD1 (6 bases). CDR1 and CDR2 (germline): MDHEN, SYDVKM. With 2 bases removed from V and 8 bases from J, the gap between germline ends came to 18 bases. The CDR3 loop spans 15 amino acids. CDR3 sequence (DNA): TGTGCCAGCAGTTTACCTCAGGGGCAGGGCCGCGGCTACACCTTC. Translated: CASSLPQGQGRGYTF.

In its sample, this clone was seen a few times. The chain uses TRBV6-1 and TRBJ2-2, with 8 bases identical to TRBD2. The V segment lost 6 bases and the J segment 0 bases; nucleotides outside the gene matches: 6. The germline V gene has CDR1 MNHNS and CDR2 SASEGT. The CDR3 contains 16 residues. In DNA form, the CDR3 reads TGTGCCAGCAGGGAAAGCGGGAGAGCGAACACCGGGGAGCTGTTTTTT. Encoded protein: CASRESGRANTGELFF.

V gene TRBV19 combines with J gene TRBJ2-3; possible D gene TRBD2, 5 bases. The germline gives CDR1 LNHDA, CDR2 SQIVND (reference sequence). The CDR3 runs to 13 residues. The V and J ends lost 5 bases and 3 bases respectively, with 9 bases between them. CDR3 sequence reads: CASSPTGTDTQYF. The CDR3 coding sequence is TGTGCCAGTAGTCCCACGGGGACAGATACGCAGTATTTT.

Ten or more counts support this clone. This chain uses TRBV5-6 with TRBJ1-5, with a tentative D call TRBD1 (5 bases). Trimming shortened V by 2 bases and J by 5 bases, and 11 bases separated the two germline ends. Germline loops: CDR1 SGHDT, CDR2 YYEEEE. The CDR3 contains 14 residues. The CDR3 sequence is CASSLSGIHQPQHF. The CDR3 nucleotides are TGTGCCAGCAGCTTATCAGGGATCCATCAGCCCCAGCATTTT.

This clone has more than one count but fewer than ten. The rearrangement uses TRBV18 and TRBJ1-1; tentatively, D is TRBD1 (6 bases). Trimming pared 4 bases from V and 0 bases from J, leaving 12 bases between. The CDR3 contains 15 residues. Per germline, CDR1 KGHSH and CDR2 LQKENI. The chain's CDR3 is CASSQQGNLNTEAFF. DNA of the CDR3: TGTGCCAGCTCACAACAGGGAAATCTGAACACTGAAGCTTTCTTT.

The V gene is TRBV7-6, the J gene TRBJ1-5, with 12 positions matching TRBD1. The CDR3 loop spans 16 amino acids. Germline CDR1 reads SGHVS; CDR2 reads FNYEAQ. The V segment lost 7 bases and the J segment 3 bases; nucleotides outside the gene matches: 7. The CDR3 nucleotides read TGTGCCAGCACCTGGGACAGGGGGCAGGTCAATCAGCCCCAGCATTTT. Protein sequence: CASTWDRGQVNQPQHF.

The V call is TRBV19, the J call TRBJ1-3; D remains ambiguous. There are 16 residues in the CDR3. Trimming shortened V by 6 bases and J by 4 bases, and 19 bases separated the two germline ends. CDR1 and CDR2 (germline): LNHDA, SQIVND (reference sequence). DNA for the CDR3: TGTGCCAGTAGGTCCGTCAGAGGAACTTTCGGAAACACCATATATTTT. Amino acids: CASRSVRGTFGNTIYF.

The CDR3, as DNA: TGTGCCAGTAGAGCCCAGGGGCTTTTCGTCGGGGAGCTGTTTTTT. This codes for CASRAQGLFVGELFF. The chain joins TRBV19 to TRBJ2-2; TRBD1 is a possible D gene (6 bases). Trimming removed 6 bases at V and 7 bases at J, with 18 bases between. CDR3 length: 15 amino acids. Germline CDR1 and CDR2: LNHDA and SQIVND (reference sequence).

This clone has just one count. The chain combines TRBV29-1 with TRBJ1-2, with 7 bases identical to TRBD1. This CDR3 is built from 15 residues. V shed 7 bases and J 5 bases; nucleotides not matched to a gene: 16. From germline, CDR1 is SQVTM and CDR2 ANQGSEA. The CDR3 bases are TGCAGCGCAACTACCTTCGACAGGGCTCTTTATGGCTACACCTTC. Translation gives CSATTFDRALYGYTF.

The chain employs TRBV27 and TRBJ2-6; a possible D gene is TRBD2 (6 bases). Germline V gene sequence: CDR1 MNHEY, CDR2 SMNVEV (reference sequence). The CDR3 spans 15 residues. V was clipped by 3 bases and J by 0 bases, with 6 bases between them. The CDR3 is CASSLEGSGANVLTF. DNA for the CDR3: TGTGCCAGCAGTTTGGAGGGCTCTGGGGCCAACGTCCTGACTTTC.

This clone was counted at least ten times. The chain carries TRBV11-2 and TRBJ2-1, with a tentative D call TRBD2 (6 bases). Germline V gene sequence: CDR1 SGHAT, CDR2 FQNNGV. Between the trimmed V and J ends, which lost 0 bases and 15 bases, there was a span of 18 bases. There are 14 residues in the CDR3. CDR3 region: CASSLDPGTSGRFF. CDR3 coding DNA: TGTGCCAGCAGCTTAGATCCCGGGACTTCAGGTCGGTTCTTC. Full variable domain (missing parts from reference TRBV11-2 and TRBJ2-1): EAGVAQSPRYKIIEKRQSVAFWCNPISGHATLYWYQQILGQGPKLLIQFQNNGVVDDSQLPKDRFSAERLKGVDSTLKIQPAKLEDSAVYLCASSLDPGTSGRFFGPGTRLTVL.

The table lists this clone with a few counts. This chain joins TRBV6-7 and TRBJ1-5; the D is unclear. TRBV6-7 is noted as an ORF with a role that remains uncertain. Deletions cut 4 bases from V and 3 bases from J, with 13 bases between. The CDR3 is 15 residues long. CDR3 region: CASSFGLAVNQPQHF. CDR3 sequence (DNA): TGTGCCAGCAGTTTCGGCTTGGCGGTCAATCAGCCCCAGCATTTT.

This CDR3 reads CASSLRSGASDTQYF. The DNA for the CDR3 is TGTGCCAGCAGCTTGAGATCGGGAGCGTCGGATACGCAGTATTTT. The chain carries TRBV5-6 and TRBJ2-3; the D gene is possibly TRBD2 (6 bases). From germline, CDR1 is SGHDT and CDR2 YYEEEE. V shed 1 base and J shed 6 bases, with 15 bases lying between them. The CDR3 has 15 amino acids.

The chain couples TRBV4-2 to TRBJ2-1; 9 nucleotides line up with TRBD2. Germline lookup yields CDR1 LGHNA and CDR2 YNFKEQ. The CDR3 loop spans 18 amino acids. The V segment lost 3 bases and the J segment 2 bases; nucleotides outside the gene matches: 11. For the CDR3, the DNA is TGTGCCAGCAGCCAGTCCCTCCGAGCGGGAGGACCCTACAATGAGCAGTTCTTC. This sequence encodes CASSQSLRAGGPYNEQFF.